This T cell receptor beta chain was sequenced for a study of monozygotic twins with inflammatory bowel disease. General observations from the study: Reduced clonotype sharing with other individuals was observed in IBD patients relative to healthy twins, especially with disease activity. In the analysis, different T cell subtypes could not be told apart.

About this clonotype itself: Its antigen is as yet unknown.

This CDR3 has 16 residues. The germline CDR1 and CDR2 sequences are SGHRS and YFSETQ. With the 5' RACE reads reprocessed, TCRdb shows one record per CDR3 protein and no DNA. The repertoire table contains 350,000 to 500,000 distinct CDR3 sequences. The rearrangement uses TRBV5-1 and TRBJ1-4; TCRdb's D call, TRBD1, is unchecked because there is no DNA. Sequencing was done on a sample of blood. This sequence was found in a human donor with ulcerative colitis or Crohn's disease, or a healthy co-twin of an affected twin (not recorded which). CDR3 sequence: CASSWQGTGEGEKLFF.